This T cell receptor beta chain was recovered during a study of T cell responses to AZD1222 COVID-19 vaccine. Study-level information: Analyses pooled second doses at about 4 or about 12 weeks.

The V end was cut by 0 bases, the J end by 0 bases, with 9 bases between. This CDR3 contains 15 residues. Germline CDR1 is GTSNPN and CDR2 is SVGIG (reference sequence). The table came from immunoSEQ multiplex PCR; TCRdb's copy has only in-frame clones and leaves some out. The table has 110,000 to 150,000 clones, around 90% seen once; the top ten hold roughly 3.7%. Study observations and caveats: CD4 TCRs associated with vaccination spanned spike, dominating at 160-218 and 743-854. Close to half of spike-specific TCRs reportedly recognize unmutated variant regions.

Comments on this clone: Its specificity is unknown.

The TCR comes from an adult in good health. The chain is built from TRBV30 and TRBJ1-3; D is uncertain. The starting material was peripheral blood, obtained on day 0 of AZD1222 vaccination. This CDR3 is CAWSVPMSSGNTIYF. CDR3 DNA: TGTGCCTGGAGTGTACCGATGAGCTCTGGAAACACCATATATTTT.